This T cell receptor beta chain was observed in a study of blood T cell repertoires in COVID-19. The CDR3 contains 13 residues. Germline CDR1 is GTSNPN and CDR2 is SVGIG (reference sequence). The V and J ends lost 0 bases and 10 bases respectively, with 13 bases between them. The method was immunoSEQ multiplex PCR; TCRdb's version includes in-frame clones alone and lacks a portion of them. The data hold 200,000 to 300,000 clones, with around 84% observed a single time. The chain combines TRBV30 with TRBJ2-1, with D unresolved. The origin of this receptor is a woman aged 18-30 years with acute or convalescent COVID-19. Source material: peripheral blood. CDR3 loop: CAWSVLTGREQFF. CDR3 sequence (DNA): TGTGCCTGGAGTGTACTGACTGGTCGGGAGCAGTTCTTC.